Listed below are T cell receptor beta chains from one sample, sequenced in a study of blood T cell repertoires in COVID-19. Some clones are missing from TCRdb's copy, which holds only in-frame ones; the method was immunoSEQ multiplex PCR. Among 130,000 to 150,000 clones listed, roughly nine tenths were seen once. The source material was peripheral blood. Receptors were obtained from a human donor in a cohort sampled during active COVID-19. Each CDR3 is given with its conserved first and last residue. A D gene is named only where the DNA matches it firmly. Size values are once, few and many counts, or a class for expanded clones, and some rows have none.

V gene	D gene	clone size	J gene	CDR3 protein	CDR3 DNA
TRBV6-6	NA	NA	TRBJ1-5	CASSQYNQPQHF	TGTGCCAGCAGTCAATACAATCAGCCCCAGCATTTT
TRBV7-9	NA	NA	TRBJ1-6	CASSPRQNSPLHF	TGTGCCAGCAGCCCCCGACAGAATTCACCCCTCCACTTT
TRBV19	TRBD1	NA	TRBJ1-5	CASSLQGRDQPQHF	TGTGCCAGTAGTTTACAGGGGAGAGATCAGCCCCAGCATTTT
TRBV13	TRBD1	NA	TRBJ1-2	CASSPPGQGRGYTF	TGTGCCAGCAGCCCACCGGGACAGGGTCGTGGCTACACCTTC
TRBV7-2	NA	NA	TRBJ1-3	CASSLTGTSGNTIYF	TGTGCCAGCAGCTTAACAGGGACCTCTGGAAACACCATATATTTT
TRBV5-1	TRBD1	NA	TRBJ1-1	CASSIRQGQNTEAFF	TGCGCCAGCAGCATCCGACAGGGGCAGAACACTGAAGCTTTCTTT
TRBV27	TRBD1	NA	TRBJ1-2	CASSWDRGALYGYTF	TGTGCCAGCAGTTGGGACAGGGGGGCCCTCTATGGCTACACCTTC
TRBV2	NA	NA	TRBJ2-4	CASSYIAKNIQYF	TGTGCCAGCAGTTACATAGCCAAAAACATTCAGTACTTC
TRBV7-3	NA	NA	TRBJ2-3	CASSFSGGRGSADTQYF	TGTGCCAGCAGCTTCTCGGGCGGCAGGGGAAGTGCAGATACGCAGTATTTT
TRBV11-1	NA	NA	TRBJ2-5	CASSFGVNQETQYF	TGTGCCAGCAGCTTCGGGGTAAACCAAGAGACCCAGTACTTC
TRBV19	TRBD1	NA	TRBJ1-6	CASSVFRGNQNSPLHF	TGTGCCAGTAGTGTCTTCAGGGGGAATCAGAATTCACCCCTCCACTTT
TRBV7-6	NA	once	TRBJ1-1	CASSLRERSTEAFF	TGTGCCAGCAGCTTGAGGGAAAGAAGCACTGAAGCTTTCTTT
TRBV11-2	TRBD1	NA	TRBJ2-7	CASSTTGTGFEQYF	TGTGCCAGCAGCACAACCGGGACAGGGTTCGAGCAGTACTTC
TRBV19	TRBD1	once	TRBJ2-5	CASSIVNRGNQETQYF	TGTGCCAGTAGTATAGTAAACAGGGGGAACCAAGAGACCCAGTACTTC
TRBV6-5	TRBD1	NA	TRBJ1-5	CASSYRQGNRQPQHF	TGTGCCAGCAGCTATAGACAGGGGAATAGGCAGCCCCAGCATTTT
TRBV7-3	NA	NA	TRBJ2-6	CASSLIGGAAGANVLTF	TGTGCCAGCAGCTTAATTGGGGGGGCCGCTGGGGCCAACGTCCTGACTTTC
TRBV7-8	TRBD1	NA	TRBJ1-3	CASSLARQGAGGNTIYF	TGTGCCAGCAGCTTAGCACGGCAGGGGGCGGGTGGAAACACCATATATTTT
TRBV9	TRBD1	NA	TRBJ1-2	CASSASGTGGNGYTF	TGTGCCAGCAGCGCCTCCGGGACAGGGGGGAATGGCTACACCTTC
TRBV29-1	NA	NA	TRBJ1-1	CSAYGHSNTEAFF	TGCAGCGCCTACGGACACAGTAACACTGAAGCTTTCTTT
TRBV3-1/TRBV3-2	TRBD2	NA	TRBJ2-1	CASSQVVVAGGPGNEQFF	TGTGCCAGCAGCCAAGTGGTGGTAGCGGGGGGGCCGGGTAATGAGCAGTTCTTC
TRBV19	TRBD1	few	TRBJ2-2	CASSRQGAEAGELFF	TGTGCCAGTAGTAGACAGGGGGCGGAGGCCGGGGAGCTGTTTTTT
TRBV9	NA	NA	TRBJ1-2	CASSVVTGYDGYTF	TGTGCCAGCAGCGTAGTTACAGGGTACGATGGCTACACCTTC
TRBV5-6	TRBD2	few	TRBJ2-3	CASSLDLTSGDTQYF	TGTGCCAGCAGCTTGGATTTAACTAGCGGAGATACGCAGTATTTT
TRBV18	NA	NA	TRBJ2-7	CASSPPFRQAFSYEQYF	TGTGCCAGCTCACCACCGTTCCGACAGGCCTTCTCCTACGAGCAGTACTTC
TRBV6-5	TRBD2	NA	TRBJ2-1	CASTAGAGGYNEQFF	TGTGCCAGCACCGCGGGAGCGGGGGGCTACAATGAGCAGTTCTTC
TRBV5-6	NA	once	TRBJ2-5	CASSRSGAQYF	TGTGCCAGCAGCCGATCCGGAGCCCAGTACTTC
TRBV6-2/TRBV6-3	NA	NA	TRBJ2-5	CASSYPPAVRAQGETQYF	TGTGCCAGCAGTTACCCCCCGGCGGTACGCGCGCAGGGGGAGACCCAGTACTTC
TRBV6-2/TRBV6-3	TRBD1	few	TRBJ2-7	CASSYRGPIEQYF	TGTGCCAGCAGTTACAGGGGGCCGATCGAGCAGTACTTC
TRBV7-9	TRBD1	NA	TRBJ1-3	CASSLDRPGGSGNTIYF	TGTGCCAGCAGCTTGGACAGACCAGGGGGCTCTGGAAACACCATATATTTT
TRBV19	TRBD1	NA	TRBJ1-6	CASSKKLGTGDYSSRRFYNSPLHF	TGTGCCAGTAGTAAGAAATTGGGGACAGGGGACTACTCCTCAAGAAGGTTCTATAATTCACCCCTCCACTTT
TRBV12-3/TRBV12-4	NA	NA	TRBJ1-2	CASSWSGNYGYTF	TGTGCCAGCAGTTGGTCGGGTAACTATGGCTACACCTTC
TRBV30	NA	NA	TRBJ1-2	CAWNWGGYGYTF	TGTGCCTGGAATTGGGGGGGCTATGGCTACACCTTC
TRBV7-3	TRBD1	once	TRBJ2-7	CASSPTGTDYEQYF	TGTGCCAGCAGTCCGACCGGGACAGACTACGAGCAGTACTTC
TRBV19	TRBD1	NA	TRBJ1-2	CASSPGQGYGYTF	TGTGCCAGTAGTCCCGGACAGGGCTATGGCTACACCTTC
TRBV28	TRBD2	NA	TRBJ2-1	CASSLAGGAYNEQFF	TGTGCCAGCAGTCTGGCGGGGGGGGCCTACAATGAGCAGTTCTTC
TRBV19	NA	once	TRBJ2-1	CASSIVLGHLNEQFF	TGTGCCAGTAGTATAGTCCTAGGCCATCTCAATGAGCAGTTCTTC
TRBV7-2	NA	NA	TRBJ1-5	CASSFESGQDQPQHF	TGTGCCAGCAGCTTCGAGAGTGGCCAGGATCAGCCCCAGCATTTT
TRBV4-2	NA	NA	TRBJ2-6	CASSQAVLGLVSGANVLTF	TGTGCCAGCAGCCAAGCAGTTCTCGGACTGGTCTCTGGGGCCAACGTCCTGACTTTC
TRBV16	TRBD1	NA	TRBJ1-1	CASSLGTGGIMNTEAFF	TGTGCCAGCAGCTTAGGGACAGGAGGGATTATGAACACTGAAGCTTTCTTT
TRBV5-1	TRBD1	NA	TRBJ1-1	CASSYRQGIGTEAFF	TGCGCCAGCAGCTATCGACAGGGAATCGGTACTGAAGCTTTCTTT
TRBV21-1	NA	NA	TRBJ1-4	CASSKGDRDIGEKLFF	TGTGCCAGCAGCAAAGGGGACCGGGACATTGGGGAAAAACTGTTTTTT
TRBV13	TRBD1	NA	TRBJ1-1	CASSPRQGNTEAFF	TGTGCCAGCAGCCCCAGACAGGGGAACACTGAAGCTTTCTTT
TRBV7-9	TRBD2	NA	TRBJ2-3	CASSPLAGGTDTQYF	TGTGCCAGCAGCCCCCTGGCGGGGGGCACAGATACGCAGTATTTT
TRBV7-3	TRBD2	NA	TRBJ2-3	CASSPGEGRADTQYF	TGTGCCAGCAGCCCCGGGGAGGGGAGGGCGGATACGCAGTATTTT
TRBV6-6	TRBD1	NA	TRBJ1-2	CASSYSRDREGGYTF	TGTGCCAGCAGTTACTCGAGGGACAGGGAGGGTGGCTACACCTTC
TRBV7-9	NA	NA	TRBJ2-3	CASSLVDAGRDTQYF	TGTGCCAGCAGCTTAGTGGACGCGGGCCGGGATACGCAGTATTTT
TRBV5-1	NA	once	TRBJ1-3	CASSSTSGGNTIYF	TGCGCCAGCAGCTCGACTTCGGGGGGAAACACCATATATTTT
TRBV27	TRBD1	NA	TRBJ2-7	CASSFRDRVDEQYF	TGTGCCAGCAGTTTCCGGGACAGGGTAGACGAGCAGTACTTC
TRBV9	NA	NA	TRBJ1-3	CASSPRGNTIYF	TGTGCCAGCAGCCCCAGGGGAAACACCATATATTTT
TRBV5-1	NA	NA	TRBJ2-3	CASRGISQGEDTQYF	TGCGCCAGCAGGGGAATATCACAGGGCGAAGATACGCAGTATTTT
TRBV5-1	NA	NA	TRBJ1-1	CASSPLSGGYPRNTEAFF	TGCGCCAGCAGCCCCCTTTCTGGGGGCTACCCGAGGAACACTGAAGCTTTCTTT
TRBV18	NA	NA	TRBJ2-3	CASSPRAGATDTQYF	TGTGCCAGCTCACCACGGGCAGGGGCCACAGATACGCAGTATTTT
TRBV11-2	TRBD1	NA	TRBJ1-4	CASSSRDRGLGEKLFF	TGTGCCAGCAGCTCCCGGGACAGGGGGCTCGGTGAAAAACTGTTTTTT
TRBV12-3/TRBV12-4	NA	NA	TRBJ1-5	CASSLGQGQPQHF	TGTGCCAGCAGTTTAGGGCAGGGACAGCCCCAGCATTTT
TRBV2	NA	NA	TRBJ2-3	CASSVRREYADTQYF	TGTGCCAGCAGTGTTAGGAGGGAGTACGCAGATACGCAGTATTTT